This T cell receptor (beta chain) was obtained from a study of shared clonotypes between healthy human individuals. The naive CD8 subset, CD45RO-negative cells positively selected for CCR7, excluded terminally differentiated effector memory CD45RA+ cells. This clone was seen only once. Generated by immunoSEQ multiplex PCR, the TCRdb table keeps only in-frame clones and is missing some. The sample has hundreds of thousands of clones; 90% to 97% are singletons. This CDR3 spans 15 amino acids. CDR1 and CDR2 from the germline V gene are SGDLS and YYNGEE. Trimming removed 4 bases from V and 3 bases from J; junction bases left unmatched: 6.

V gene TRBV9 combines with J gene TRBJ2-3, with TRBD2 matching over 9 bases. This clonotype originated in a woman in her twenties or thirties in good health. Sequenced input: naive CD8+ T cells sorted from blood. CDR3 DNA sequence: TGTGCCAGCAGCCTTAGCGGGAGTGGTACAGATACGCAGTATTTT. It codes for CASSLSGSGTDTQYF.